This entry is about one T cell receptor (beta chain). This clonotype was detected only a few times. The clone's antigen remains unknown. Within one base of it there is no much larger clone, and no base qualities were kept. For repertoire sequencing, TCR beta CDR3 regions were amplified from RNA transcripts. HTBI primers and the Qiagen OneStep RT-PCR kit were used in a first-round RT-PCR, which was followed by a second-round multiplex PCR, size selection and purification. The libraries underwent paired-end sequencing with 100 bp reads on an Illumina HiSeq2000. In the original analysis: SOAPnuke was used to process the reads, removing any read that contained adapters or uncalled bases, had a mean Phred below 15, or lacked an exact match to the constant primer or identifier. COPE v1.2.5 was used to merge the high-quality paired reads. Each unique nucleotide sequence was defined as a clonotype, and clonotypes were aligned to IMGT TRB V, D and J references with MiTCR v1.1. The analysis was limited to V-J combinations with a frequency above 0.0001, which together covered 99.2% of the repertoires. For each V-J combination, a TCR clonal expansion and chaos score was defined as the ratio of F50 clonal expansion to chaos observed in the TCRdist matrix. Welch's t-statistics and random forest were used to reduce the features to about a dozen V-J combinations, which were then used as input to a naive Bayes classifier. The Morisita-Horn index was used to measure how similar the thyroid and blood repertoires were. TCRdb redid the processing of the public reads, applying fastp at Q25 and MiXCR, and retained in-frame beta chains. Every distinct CDR3 protein forms one entry, paired with its most common genes and DNA. The V and J calls reflect TCRdb's pipeline rather than the authors' work. A total of 500,000 to 800,000 distinct CDR3 sequences appear in this sample, more than 40% of them only once. Clones ranked in the top ten supply over 2.5% of the sample.

CDR1 and CDR2, looked up from the germline V gene, are SGHRS and YFSETQ. Counted from cysteine to phenylalanine, this CDR3 has 15 amino acids. The DNA shown is the 45-base CDR3, in frame from base 1. V is cut by 4 bases and J by 1 base, and the space between the germline ends is 15 bases. The entry originates in a study of Graves' ophthalmopathy and Graves' hyperthyroidism (dated by TCRdb to between 2017 and 2018). About the study as a whole: Peripheral blood was collected before any treatment was given, at the time of initial diagnosis. For independent validation, a separate cohort was made up of some 19 hyperthyroidism patients plus 17 patients who later progressed from hyperthyroidism to ophthalmopathy. In total, 120 to 150 blood samples were TCR-sequenced: 43 ophthalmopathy, roughly 80 hyperthyroidism and some 17 hyperthyroidism-to-ophthalmopathy patients. To explore V-J signatures distinguishing ophthalmopathy from hyperthyroidism, a discovery set of approximately 100 patients (roughly 44 ophthalmopathy, roughly 60 stable hyperthyroidism) was enrolled. Following sampling, methimazole starting at 30 mg daily was administered to hyperthyroidism patients, and high-dose intravenous methylprednisolone was administered to ophthalmopathy patients. TCR beta repertoire signatures were used to distinguish Graves' ophthalmopathy from Graves' hyperthyroidism and to predict progression to ophthalmopathy. In five to seven hyperthyroidism patients, T-cell repertoires of thyroid tissue and blood were compared.

Patients with ophthalmopathy had moderately to severely active disease, with a Clinical Activity Score of 3 or more, a NOSPECS grade of 4 or more, and a disease duration of less than 3 months. Patients with other autoimmune diseases, uncontrolled infections, pregnancy or lactation were excluded from the study. Clinical symptoms, serum thyroxine, TRAb, thyroid ultrasound and orbital computed tomography formed the basis of the diagnosis. Using Ficoll-Paque density gradient centrifugation, PBMCs were isolated from about 9.2 ml of fresh peripheral blood. Total RNA was extracted with Trizol reagent and quality-checked on an Agilent 2100 Bioanalyzer. Findings and caveats that apply to the study as a whole: No statistical method was used to set the sample size in advance, and the investigators knew which group each participant was assigned to. In validation, the model predicted ophthalmopathy progression with over 60% sensitivity and roughly 72% specificity; some twelve predicted patients were CT-confirmed with GO in a median of roughly 6.8 months. Among expanded thyroid clonotypes with frequency above 0.001, most also showed up in blood, which suggests that blood repertoires may reflect the thyroid immune response. In cross-validation, the 13-signature model distinguished ophthalmopathy from stable hyperthyroidism with approximately 90% sensitivity and around 81% specificity, while in the test set the corresponding values were roughly 80% and 75%.

The TCR was taken from an adult man with Graves' ophthalmopathy. Specimen: peripheral blood. In this chain, TRBV5-1 is recombined with TRBJ2-7, with an unclear D gene assignment. The CDR3 is CASSPTEKKSYEQYF. The nucleotides are TGCGCCAGCAGCCCAACAGAAAAGAAATCCTACGAGCAGTACTTC.